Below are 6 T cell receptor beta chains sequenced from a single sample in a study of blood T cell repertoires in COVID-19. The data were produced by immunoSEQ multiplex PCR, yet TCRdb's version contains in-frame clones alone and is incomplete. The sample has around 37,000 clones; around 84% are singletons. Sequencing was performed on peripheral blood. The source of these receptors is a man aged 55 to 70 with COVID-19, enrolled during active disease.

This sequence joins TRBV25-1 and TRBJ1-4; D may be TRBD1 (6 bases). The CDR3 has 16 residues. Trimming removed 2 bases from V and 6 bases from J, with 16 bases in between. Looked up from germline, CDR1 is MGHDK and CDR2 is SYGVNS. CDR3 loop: CASSETGTPMHEKLFF. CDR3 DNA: TGTGCCAGCAGTGAAACCGGGACACCTATGCATGAAAAACTGTTTTTT. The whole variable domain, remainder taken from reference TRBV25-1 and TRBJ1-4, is EADIYQTPRYLVIGTGKKITLECSQTMGHDKMYWYQQDPGMELHLIHYSYGVNSTEKGDLSSESTVSRIRTEHFPLTLESARPSHTSQYLCASSETGTPMHEKLFFGSGTQLSVL.

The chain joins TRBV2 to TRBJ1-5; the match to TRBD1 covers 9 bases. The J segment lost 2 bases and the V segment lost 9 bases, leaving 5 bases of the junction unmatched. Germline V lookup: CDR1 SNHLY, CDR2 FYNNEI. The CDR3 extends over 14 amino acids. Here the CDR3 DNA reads TGTGCCAGTACAGGGGGCAATGGCAATCAGCCCCAGCATTTT. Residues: CASTGGNGNQPQHF.

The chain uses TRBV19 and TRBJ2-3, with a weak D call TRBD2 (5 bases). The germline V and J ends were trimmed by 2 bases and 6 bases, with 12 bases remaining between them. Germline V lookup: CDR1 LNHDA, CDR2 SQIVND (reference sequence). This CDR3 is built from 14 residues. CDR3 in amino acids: CASSIWGEVDTQYF. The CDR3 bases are TGTGCCAGTAGTATATGGGGAGAAGTGGATACGCAGTATTTT. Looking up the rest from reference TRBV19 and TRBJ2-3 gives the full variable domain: DGGITQSPKYLFRKEGQNVTLSCEQNLNHDAMYWYRQDPGQGLRLIYYSQIVNDFQKGDIAEGYSVSREKKESFPLTVTSAQKNPTAFYLCASSIWGEVDTQYFGPGTRLTVL.

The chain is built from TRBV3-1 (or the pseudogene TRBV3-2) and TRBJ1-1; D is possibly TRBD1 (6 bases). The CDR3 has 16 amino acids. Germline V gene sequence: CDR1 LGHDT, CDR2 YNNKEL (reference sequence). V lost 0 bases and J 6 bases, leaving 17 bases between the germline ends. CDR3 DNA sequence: TGTGCCAGCAGCCAAGATTTAATTCGGGGGGCAGCTGAAGCTTTCTTT. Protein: CASSQDLIRGAAEAFF.

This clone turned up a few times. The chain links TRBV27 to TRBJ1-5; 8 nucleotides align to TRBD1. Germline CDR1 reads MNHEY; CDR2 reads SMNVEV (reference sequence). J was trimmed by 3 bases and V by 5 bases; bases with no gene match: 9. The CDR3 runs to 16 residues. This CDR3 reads CASSPDREPNNQPQHF. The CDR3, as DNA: TGTGCCAGCAGTCCGGACAGGGAACCCAACAATCAGCCCCAGCATTTT.

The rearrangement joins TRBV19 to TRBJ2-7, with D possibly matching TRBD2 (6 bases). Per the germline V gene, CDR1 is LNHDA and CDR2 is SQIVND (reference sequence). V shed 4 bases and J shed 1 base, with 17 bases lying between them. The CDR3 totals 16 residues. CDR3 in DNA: TGTGCCAGTAGTACCCGTACACGGGCGGGGTCCTACGAGCAGTACTTC. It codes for CASSTRTRAGSYEQYF. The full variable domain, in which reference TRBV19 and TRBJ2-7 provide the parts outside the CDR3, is DGGITQSPKYLFRKEGQNVTLSCEQNLNHDAMYWYRQDPGQGLRLIYYSQIVNDFQKGDIAEGYSVSREKKESFPLTVTSAQKNPTAFYLCASSTRTRAGSYEQYFGPGTRLTVT.